This T cell receptor (beta chain) appears in the sequencing data of a study of blood T cell repertoires in COVID-19. Study-level information: Acute and convalescent COVID-19 specimens originated in the United States, Italy and Spain. T cells, B-cell-depleted T cells, or PBMCs provided the cDNA or gDNA that served as material.

As processed by the authors: Nucleated cell number was recorded as an estimate derived from reference gene primer amplification. Sequenced by immunoSEQ multiplex PCR; TCRdb stores in-frame clones only, minus some. Clonal size and the V and J genes are those of that table, whereas D and trimming came from the DNA. Among 100,000 to 150,000 clones listed, around nine tenths were seen once. Seattle researchers signed up patients amid active infection and tracked them longitudinally. Germline V gives CDR1 GTSNPN, CDR2 SVGIG (reference sequence). CDR3 length: 15 amino acids. The V gene lost 1 base and the J gene lost 3 bases, with 16 bases spanning the gap.

The sequenced material came from peripheral blood. The chain couples TRBV30 to TRBJ2-7; D is possibly TRBD1 (6 bases). This receptor was identified in a woman in her 70s with COVID-19, enrolled during active disease. The CDR3 loop reads CAWSDGRGHNYEQYF. CDR3 nucleotide sequence: TGTGCCTGGAGTGATGGAAGGGGACATAACTACGAGCAGTACTTC. Full variable domain (missing parts from reference TRBV30 and TRBJ2-7): SQTIHQWPATLVQPVGSPLSLECTVEGTSNPNLYWYRQAAGRGLQLLFYSVGIGQISSEVPQNLSASRPQDRQFILSSKKLLLSDSGFYLCAWSDGRGHNYEQYFGPGTRLTVT.